This TCR beta chain emerged from a study of molecular identifiers for immune sequencing clone quantification. TCRdb re-called the PCR reads with MiXCR, one entry per CDR3 protein. The sample shows roughly 320,000 distinct CDR3 sequences, 20% to 25% of them seen only once. This CDR3 region has 15 residues. The germline V gene has CDR1 SGHVS and CDR2 FNYEAQ. With 5 bases clipped from V and 4 bases from J, the junction kept 9 bases outside the gene matches. The receptor comes from a human donor in good health. Some libraries in this study had Jurkat cell RNA spiked in. The specimen was naive CD8+ T cells from blood, with Jurkat cell RNA spiked in. Subset reported: FACS-sorted CD8+CD4-CCR7+CD45RA+ naive T cells. The chain uses TRBV7-6 and TRBJ1-1; the match to TRBD1 covers 8 bases. In DNA, the CDR3 is TGTGCCAGCAGCCACGGACAGGGTCGGAGCACTGAAGCTTTCTTT. Its translation is CASSHGQGRSTEAFF.